This T cell receptor beta chain emerged from a study of T cell responses to AZD1222 COVID-19 vaccine. Study-wide results and caveats: Spike-specific TCR breadth rose after two AZD1222 doses, and depth rose as well.

Sequencing was performed with immunoSEQ multiplex PCR; in TCRdb, only in-frame clones are kept and a portion is missing. In the table there are some 69,000 clones, around four fifths of which are singletons. From germline, CDR1 is WSHSY and CDR2 SAAADI. V was cut by 3 bases and J by 7 bases, with 14 bases left in between. This CDR3 has 14 amino acids. Both about-4-week and about-12-week second-dose recipients were combined. In regard to this clone: As yet, its antigen is unknown.

V gene TRBV10-2 combines with J gene TRBJ2-3; tentatively, D is TRBD1 or TRBD2 (5 bases each). Specimen: peripheral blood, collected 28 days after the second AZD1222 dose. The clonotype originates from an adult who received the AZD1222 COVID-19 vaccine. The CDR3 region is CASSEEGERNTQYF. CDR3 DNA: TGCGCCAGCAGTGAAGAAGGGGAGCGAAATACGCAGTATTTT.